This entry lists 30 T cell receptor beta chains sequenced from one sample in a study of blood T cell repertoires in COVID-19. Clones were read by immunoSEQ multiplex PCR, and TCRdb kept only the in-frame ones, dropping some. In the table there are approximately 350,000 clones, roughly 90% of which are singletons. Sequencing input: peripheral blood. These receptors all stem from a woman under 40 with COVID-19, enrolled during active disease.

The gene calls are TRBV4-3 and TRBJ2-1, with TRBD2 matching 13 bases. Looked up from germline, CDR1 is LGHNA and CDR2 is YSLEER. With 3 bases clipped from V and 10 bases from J, the junction kept 12 bases outside the gene matches. The CDR3 loop spans 17 amino acids. The DNA of the CDR3 is TGCGCCAGCAGCCAGGTTGTTGCAGGACTAGCGGGAGAAGAGCAGTTCTTC. This codes for CASSQVVAGLAGEEQFF.

The chain combines TRBV19 with TRBJ1-5; no clear D. Trimming stripped 4 bases from V and 11 bases from J, with 15 bases between. In germline, CDR1 is LNHDA, CDR2 SQIVND (reference sequence). The CDR3 covers 13 residues. CDR3 residues: CASSTTRGSSQHF. The CDR3, as DNA: TGTGCCAGTAGTACCACCCGGGGTTCGTCCCAGCATTTT.

Comments on this clone: Within the sample, other DNA sequences also encode this same CDR3. The J gene is TRBJ2-1, the V gene TRBV5-1; 9 bases agree with TRBD1. V was pared by 4 bases and J by 1 base, with 3 bases of the junction left unmatched. The CDR3 loop spans 15 amino acids. Germline V gene sequence: CDR1 SGHRS, CDR2 YFSETQ. The DNA of the CDR3 is TGCGCCAGCAGCCCGGGACAGGGTTCCTACAATGAGCAGTTCTTC. Its protein is CASSPGQGSYNEQFF. Supplemented by reference TRBV5-1 and TRBJ2-1, the full variable domain reads KAGVTQTPRYLIKTRGQQVTLSCSPISGHRSVSWYQQTPGQGLQFLFEYFSETQRNKGNFPGRFSGRQFSNSRSEMNVSTLELGDSALYLCASSPGQGSYNEQFFGPGTRLTVL.

This clone was counted between two and nine times. The V and J genes are TRBV6-1 and TRBJ1-1, with D possibly matching TRBD1 (6 bases). The CDR3 sequence is 13 residues long. Per the germline V gene, CDR1 is MNHNS and CDR2 is SASEGT. V shed 1 base and J shed 5 bases, with 8 bases lying between them. The CDR3 region is CASSEDRETEAFF. The CDR3 coding sequence is TGTGCCAGCAGTGAAGACAGGGAGACTGAAGCTTTCTTT.

The genes are TRBV27 and TRBJ2-1; D uncertain. The V gene lost 7 bases and the J gene lost 8 bases, with 18 bases spanning the gap. The length of the CDR3 is 14 residues. Germline CDR1 and CDR2: MNHEY and SMNVEV (reference sequence). CDR3 protein: CASIADIYADEQFF. In nucleotides, the CDR3 is TGTGCCAGCATCGCGGATATTTACGCGGATGAGCAGTTCTTC.

The V gene is TRBV5-4, the J gene TRBJ1-5; D unresolved. The CDR3 is 12 residues long. CDR1 is SGHNT, CDR2 YYREEE, per germline (reference sequence). With 1 base removed from V and 15 bases from J, the gap between germline ends came to 14 bases. The DNA for the CDR3 is TGTGCCAGCAGCTTGACCGGGGATGAATGGCATTTT. Translated, it gives CASSLTGDEWHF.

The rearrangement joins TRBV19 to TRBJ2-7; D perhaps matches TRBD2 (5 bases). The CDR3 sequence is 11 residues long. The V gene's germline CDR1 is LNHDA and CDR2 SQIVND (reference sequence). V lost 6 bases, J lost 9 bases, and 12 bases lay in between. The CDR3 loop is CASSGKAGQYF. The CDR3 region has the DNA TGTGCCAGTAGCGGGAAAGCAGGGCAGTACTTC.

This CDR3 reads CASSPRGRREKLFF. The CDR3 DNA follows: TGTGCCAGCAGCCCCAGGGGGCGCCGAGAAAAACTGTTTTTT. The J gene is TRBJ1-4, the V gene TRBV27, with 8 bases matching TRBD1. The CDR3 extends over 14 amino acids. Germline loops: CDR1 MNHEY, CDR2 SMNVEV (reference sequence). The V and J ends lost 6 bases and 8 bases, in that order; junction bases with no gene match: 8.

The gene calls are TRBV2 and TRBJ2-1; perhaps TRBD2 as D (5 bases). Trimming removed 3 bases at V and 5 bases at J, with 23 bases between. The CDR3 covers 18 residues. The germline CDR1 and CDR2 sequences are SNHLY and FYNNEI. CDR3 in DNA: TGTGCCAGCAGTGATTTTGGTTTCGAGGGATTTGAGGACAATGAGCAGTTCTTC. It specifies CASSDFGFEGFEDNEQFF.

V gene TRBV27 combines with J gene TRBJ1-6; no clear D gene. The CDR3 is 14 amino acids. V was cut by 3 bases and J by 9 bases, with 12 bases left in between. Germline loops: CDR1 MNHEY, CDR2 SMNVEV (reference sequence). CDR3 DNA: TGTGCCAGCAGTTTGGGGAGCGGGGTTTCACCCCTCCACTTT. This gives the protein CASSLGSGVSPLHF.

This chain links TRBV3-1 (or the pseudogene TRBV3-2) with TRBJ1-1, with TRBD1 matching over 8 bases. The CDR3 is made up of 15 amino acids. Germline V CDR1 and CDR2: LGHDT, YNNKEL (reference sequence). After removal of 5 bases from V and 0 bases from J, the junction contained 5 bases not matched to a gene. The CDR3 loop reads CASSAWTGLNTEAFF. The CDR3, as DNA: TGTGCCAGCAGCGCGTGGACAGGGTTGAACACTGAAGCTTTCTTT.

The chain combines TRBV10-3 with TRBJ2-1, with 11 bases lining up with TRBD2. The CDR3 consists of 14 residues. The germline V gene encodes CDR1 ENHRY and CDR2 SYGVKD. With 8 bases clipped from V and 9 bases from J, the junction kept 9 bases outside the gene matches. The CDR3: CAIEGTSGGVEQFF. In DNA, the CDR3 is TGTGCCATCGAGGGGACTAGCGGCGGGGTTGAGCAGTTCTTC.

This chain connects TRBV27 to TRBJ2-3; D might be TRBD2 (6 bases). V was shortened by 3 bases and J by 5 bases, with 12 bases between the two germline ends. CDR3 length: 14 amino acids. Germline values: CDR1 MNHEY, CDR2 SMNVEV (reference sequence). CDR3 region: CASSFVARGDTQYF. In nucleotides, the CDR3 is TGTGCCAGCAGTTTTGTAGCGCGGGGAGATACGCAGTATTTT.

The V call is TRBV5-4, the J call TRBJ2-1, with D perhaps matching TRBD1 (5 bases). V lost 2 bases and J lost 5, with 8 bases in between. The CDR3 covers 13 residues. The V gene's germline CDR1 is SGHNT and CDR2 YYREEE (reference sequence). The CDR3 loop reads CASSLQENNEQFF. The CDR3 region has the DNA TGTGCCAGCAGCTTACAGGAAAACAATGAGCAGTTCTTC.

V and J are TRBV7-9 and TRBJ2-1, with 10 bases lining up with TRBD1. The germline CDR1 and CDR2 sequences are SEHNR and FQNEAQ (reference sequence). The CDR3 length is 14 residues. Unmatched junction bases numbered 5, after V lost 5 bases and J lost 7 bases. CDR3 DNA: TGTGCCAGCAGCCCGACGGGACAGGGGAATGAGCAGTTCTTC. This gives the protein CASSPTGQGNEQFF.

CDR3 in amino acids: CASSLDRGGVNYGYTF. CDR3 in DNA: TGTGCCAGCAGCTTAGACCGGGGAGGAGTTAACTATGGCTACACCTTC. This sequence joins TRBV11-3 and TRBJ1-2; no clear D. CDR1 and CDR2 (germline): SGHNT, YENEEA. Trimming cost V 0 bases and J 1 base, with 12 bases left between them. The CDR3 loop spans 16 amino acids.

The chain has TRBV6-5 and TRBJ1-5; the D gene is possibly TRBD1 (6 bases). This CDR3 contains 15 residues. Trimming stripped 10 bases from V and 4 bases from J, with 20 bases between. Germline V gene sequence: CDR1 MNHEY, CDR2 SVGAGI. CDR3 residues: CATLPTGTSNQPQHF. In DNA form, the CDR3 reads TGTGCCACCCTACCGACAGGCACCTCAAATCAGCCCCAGCATTTT.

J is TRBJ2-5 and V is TRBV5-1; 8 nucleotides agree with TRBD1. Germline values: CDR1 SGHRS, CDR2 YFSETQ. The CDR3 sequence is 15 residues long. V was pared by 4 bases and J by 4 bases, with 9 bases of the junction left unmatched. The CDR3 protein is CASSAGDRGGETQYF. In DNA form, the CDR3 reads TGCGCCAGCAGCGCTGGAGACAGGGGAGGAGAGACCCAGTACTTC. Drawing the rest from reference TRBV5-1 and TRBJ2-5, the complete variable domain is KAGVTQTPRYLIKTRGQQVTLSCSPISGHRSVSWYQQTPGQGLQFLFEYFSETQRNKGNFPGRFSGRQFSNSRSEMNVSTLELGDSALYLCASSAGDRGGETQYFGPGTRLLVL.

This clone was recorded once. The J gene is TRBJ1-4, the V gene TRBV28; 8 bases are a match to TRBD1. CDR3 size: 15 residues. J lost 4 bases, V lost 7 bases, and 8 bases had no gene match. Germline assignment: CDR1 MDHEN and CDR2 SYDVKM. Here the CDR3 reads CASTPLQGVNEKLFF. In DNA, the CDR3 is TGTGCCAGCACCCCCCTACAGGGGGTTAATGAAAAACTGTTTTTT. The variable domain in full, with the rest retrieved from reference TRBV28 and TRBJ1-4, is DVKVTQSSRYLVKRTGEKVFLECVQDMDHENMFWYRQDPGLGLRLIYFSYDVKMKEKGDIPEGYSVSREKKERFSLILESASTNQTSMYLCASTPLQGVNEKLFFGSGTQLSVL.

The chain combines TRBV9 with TRBJ1-1; 7 nucleotides match TRBD1. Germline CDR1 and CDR2: SGDLS and YYNGEE. The CDR3 runs to 15 residues. V lost 2 bases to trimming and J lost 0 bases; unmatched junction nucleotides: 4. CDR3 sequence reads: CASSVEGALNTEAFF. For the CDR3, the DNA is TGTGCCAGCAGCGTGGAGGGGGCTTTGAACACTGAAGCTTTCTTT. Looking up the rest from reference TRBV9 and TRBJ1-1 gives the full variable domain: DSGVTQTPKHLITATGQRVTLRCSPRSGDLSVYWYQQSLDQGLQFLIQYYNGEERAKGNILERFSAQQFPDLHSELNLSSLELGDSALYFCASSVEGALNTEAFFGQGTRLTVV.

This rearrangement joins TRBV28 to TRBJ1-2; 10 bases align to TRBD1. The CDR3 length is 14 residues. V lost 5 bases to trimming and J lost 6 bases; unmatched junction nucleotides: 6. Germline V gene sequence: CDR1 MDHEN, CDR2 SYDVKM. This CDR3 reads CASSPGQGSHGYTF. CDR3 DNA sequence: TGTGCCAGCAGTCCGGGACAGGGGTCTCATGGCTACACCTTC.

The rearrangement uses TRBV13 and TRBJ2-1; 11 bases map to TRBD2. The CDR3 contains 12 residues. V lost 3 bases and J lost 13; bases outside the gene matches: 2. CDR1 is PRHDT, CDR2 FYEKMQ, per germline (reference sequence). The CDR3 protein is CASSLGLAEQFF. As DNA, the CDR3 is TGTGCCAGCAGCTTGGGACTAGCGGAACAGTTCTTC.

This clone is a singleton in its sample. The chain uses TRBV4-1 and TRBJ2-5, with no clear D. The ends were cut back, 1 base at V and 1 base at J, with 7 bases in the middle. The CDR3 runs to 14 residues. Germline CDR1 and CDR2: MGHRA and YSYEKL. The CDR3 DNA reads TGCGCCAGCAGCCAAGGAAGCGCCCAAGAGACCCAGTACTTC. Its translation: CASSQGSAQETQYF.

In its sample, this clone was seen a few times. This sequence joins TRBV7-2 and TRBJ2-2; 10 positions match TRBD2. Trimming took 2 bases from V and 4 from J; bases not matched to a gene: 4. This CDR3 contains 16 residues. Germline V lookup: CDR1 SGHTA, CDR2 FQGNSA. CDR3 in amino acids: CASSLRAGGPTGELFF. The DNA of the CDR3 is TGTGCCAGCAGCTTACGAGCGGGAGGGCCCACCGGGGAGCTGTTTTTT.

This clone was detected once. V is TRBV10-1 and J is TRBJ2-3, with a weak D call TRBD2 (6 bases). Deletions cut 1 base from V and 2 bases from J, with 7 bases between. This CDR3 contains 14 residues. Germline values: CDR1 WNHNN, CDR2 SYGVQD (reference sequence). The CDR3 region has the DNA TGCGCCAGCAGTGAGTGGGACTCCACAGATACGCAGTATTTT. This gives the protein CASSEWDSTDTQYF.

V gene TRBV7-9 combines with J gene TRBJ1-6, with unresolved D. The CDR3 runs to 15 residues. The germline V gene has CDR1 SEHNR and CDR2 FQNEAQ (reference sequence). V was shortened by 2 bases and J by 0 bases, with 5 bases between the two germline ends. The CDR3 loop is CASSLPSSYNSPLHF. In nucleotides, the CDR3 is TGTGCCAGCAGCTTACCGAGCTCCTATAATTCACCCCTCCACTTT.

This clone occurred once. The V gene is TRBV29-1, the J gene TRBJ2-7, with TRBD1 matching 10 bases. The J segment lost 6 bases and the V segment lost 6 bases, leaving 5 bases of the junction unmatched. This CDR3 has 12 amino acids. Germline V lookup: CDR1 SQVTM, CDR2 ANQGSEA. The CDR3 here is CSVDRGLGEQYV. The CDR3 DNA sequence: TGCAGCGTGGACAGGGGGTTGGGCGAGCAGTACGTC.

The V and J genes are TRBV6-5 and TRBJ2-5, with 11 bases identical to TRBD1. Per the germline V gene, CDR1 is MNHEY and CDR2 is SVGAGI. Trimming cost V 10 bases and J 4 bases; bases outside gene matches: 5. The CDR3 loop spans 13 amino acids. The CDR3 loop reads CATRTGGLETQYF. The CDR3 DNA sequence: TGTGCCACCCGGACAGGGGGCTTAGAGACCCAGTACTTC.

This clone was recorded a few times. The rearrangement links TRBV6-5 to TRBJ1-1; 11 nucleotides match TRBD1. V shed 2 bases and J 12 bases; nucleotides not matched to a gene: 11. Germline V CDR1 and CDR2: MNHEY, SVGAGI. The CDR3 contains 15 residues. CDR3 region: CASSYGRTGGTKTFF. The CDR3 DNA is TGTGCCAGCAGTTACGGGAGGACAGGGGGCACGAAGACTTTCTTT.

Only a few counts were recorded for this clone. The chain recombines TRBV7-9 with TRBJ2-7; D not resolved. The CDR3 covers 15 residues. The V end lost 5 bases, the J end lost 6 bases, and 20 bases lay between the germline ends. Germline CDR1 reads SEHNR; CDR2 reads FQNEAQ (reference sequence). CDR3 sequence reads: CASSPASGEGREQYF. CDR3 bases: TGTGCCAGCAGCCCTGCCTCAGGTGAAGGCCGCGAGCAGTACTTC.